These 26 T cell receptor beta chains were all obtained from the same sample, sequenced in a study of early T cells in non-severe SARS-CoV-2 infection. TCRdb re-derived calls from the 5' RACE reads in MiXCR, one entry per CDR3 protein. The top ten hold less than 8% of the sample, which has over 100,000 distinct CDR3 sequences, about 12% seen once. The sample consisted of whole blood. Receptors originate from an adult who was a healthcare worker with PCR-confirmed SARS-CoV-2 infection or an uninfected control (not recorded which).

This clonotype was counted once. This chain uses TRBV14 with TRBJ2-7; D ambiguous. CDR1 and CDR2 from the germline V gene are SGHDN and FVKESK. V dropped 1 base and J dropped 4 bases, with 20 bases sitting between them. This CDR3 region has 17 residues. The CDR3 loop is CASSQGLVGKGRYEQYF. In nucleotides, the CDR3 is TGTGCCAGCAGCCAAGGATTGGTGGGGAAAGGAAGATACGAGCAGTACTTC.

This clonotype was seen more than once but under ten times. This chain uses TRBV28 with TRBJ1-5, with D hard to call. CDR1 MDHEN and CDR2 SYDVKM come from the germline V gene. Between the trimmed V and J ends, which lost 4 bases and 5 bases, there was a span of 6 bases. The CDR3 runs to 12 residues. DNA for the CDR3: TGTGCCAGCAGTTGGCTGCATCAGCCCCAGCATTTT. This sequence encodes CASSWLHQPQHF.

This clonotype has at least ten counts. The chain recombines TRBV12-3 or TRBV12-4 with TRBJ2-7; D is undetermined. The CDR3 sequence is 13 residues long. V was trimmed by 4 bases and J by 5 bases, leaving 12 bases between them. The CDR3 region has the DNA TGTGCCAGCAGTTCCCGCCCGGCCGACGAGCAGTACTTC. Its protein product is CASSSRPADEQYF.

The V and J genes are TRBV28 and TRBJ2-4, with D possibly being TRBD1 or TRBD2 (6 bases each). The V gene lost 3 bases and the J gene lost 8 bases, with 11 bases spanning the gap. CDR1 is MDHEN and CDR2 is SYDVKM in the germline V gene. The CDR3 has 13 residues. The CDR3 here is CASSFGGRDIQYF. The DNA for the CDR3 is TGTGCCAGCAGTTTTGGGGGGCGGGACATTCAGTACTTC.

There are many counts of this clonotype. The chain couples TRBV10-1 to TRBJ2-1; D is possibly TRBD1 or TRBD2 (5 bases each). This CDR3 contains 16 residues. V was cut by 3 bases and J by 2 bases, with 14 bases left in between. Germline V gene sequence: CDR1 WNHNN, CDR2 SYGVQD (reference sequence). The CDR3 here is CASSERPGPAYNEQFF. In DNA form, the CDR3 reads TGCGCCAGCAGTGAAAGACCGGGACCCGCCTACAATGAGCAGTTCTTC.

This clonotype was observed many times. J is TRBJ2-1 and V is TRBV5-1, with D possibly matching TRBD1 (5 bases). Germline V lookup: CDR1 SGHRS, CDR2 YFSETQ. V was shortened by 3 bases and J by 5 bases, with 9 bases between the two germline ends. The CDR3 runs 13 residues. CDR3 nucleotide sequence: TGCGCCAGCAGCTCAGGGATAAACAATGAGCAGTTCTTC. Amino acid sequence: CASSSGINNEQFF. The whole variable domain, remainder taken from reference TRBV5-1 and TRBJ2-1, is KAGVTQTPRYLIKTRGQQVTLSCSPISGHRSVSWYQQTPGQGLQFLFEYFSETQRNKGNFPGRFSGRQFSNSRSEMNVSTLELGDSALYLCASSSGINNEQFFGPGTRLTVL.

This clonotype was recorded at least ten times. The CDR3 sequence: CASSLPQDVYEQYF. Written as DNA, the CDR3 is TGTGCCAGCAGTTTGCCCCAGGACGTGTACGAGCAGTACTTC. V is TRBV28 and J is TRBJ2-7, with D hard to call. V was trimmed by 3 bases and J by 4 bases, leaving 13 bases between them. This CDR3 is built from 14 residues. Germline CDR1 and CDR2: MDHEN and SYDVKM.

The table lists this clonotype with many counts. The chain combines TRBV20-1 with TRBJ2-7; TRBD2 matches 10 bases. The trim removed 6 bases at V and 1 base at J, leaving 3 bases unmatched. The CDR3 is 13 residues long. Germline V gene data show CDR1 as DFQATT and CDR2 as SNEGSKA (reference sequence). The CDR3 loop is CSAVLAGSYEQYF. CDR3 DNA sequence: TGCAGTGCAGTACTAGCGGGGTCCTACGAGCAGTACTTC.

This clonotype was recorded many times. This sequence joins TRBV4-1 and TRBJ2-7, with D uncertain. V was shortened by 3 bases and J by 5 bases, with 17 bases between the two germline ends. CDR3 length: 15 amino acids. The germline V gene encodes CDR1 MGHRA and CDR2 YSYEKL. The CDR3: CASSQAALGRDEQYF. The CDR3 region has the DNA TGCGCCAGCAGCCAGGCCGCACTTGGAAGGGACGAGCAGTACTTC.

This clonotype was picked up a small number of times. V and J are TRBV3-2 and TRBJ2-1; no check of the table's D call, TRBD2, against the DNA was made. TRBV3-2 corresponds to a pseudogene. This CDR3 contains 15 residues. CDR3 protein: CASSQALAGVDEQFF. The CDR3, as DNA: TGTGCCAGCAGCCAGGCACTAGCGGGAGTAGATGAGCAGTTCTTC.

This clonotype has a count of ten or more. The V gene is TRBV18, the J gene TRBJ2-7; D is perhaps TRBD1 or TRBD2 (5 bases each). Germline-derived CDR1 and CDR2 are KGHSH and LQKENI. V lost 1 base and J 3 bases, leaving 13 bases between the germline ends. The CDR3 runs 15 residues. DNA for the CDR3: TGTGCCAGCTCACCACTACAGGACTCTTACTACGAGCAGTACTTC. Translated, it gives CASSPLQDSYYEQYF. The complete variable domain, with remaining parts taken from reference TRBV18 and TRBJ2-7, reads NAGVMQNPRHLVRRRGQEARLRCSPMKGHSHVYWYRQLPEEGLKFMVYLQKENIIDESGMPKERFSAEFPKEGPSILRIQQVVRGDSAAYFCASSPLQDSYYEQYFGPGTRLTVT.

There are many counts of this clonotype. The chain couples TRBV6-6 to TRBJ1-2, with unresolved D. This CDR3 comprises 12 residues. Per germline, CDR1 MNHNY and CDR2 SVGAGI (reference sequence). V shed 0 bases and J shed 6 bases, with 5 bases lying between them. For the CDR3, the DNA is TGTGCCAGCAGTTACTCTAGGGATGGCTACACCTTC. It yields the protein CASSYSRDGYTF.

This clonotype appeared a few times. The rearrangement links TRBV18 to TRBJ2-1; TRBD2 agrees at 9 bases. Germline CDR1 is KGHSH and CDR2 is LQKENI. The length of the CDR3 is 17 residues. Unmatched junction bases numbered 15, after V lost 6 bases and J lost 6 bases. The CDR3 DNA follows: TGTGCCAGCTCGCCCAATCCTACTAGCGGGCCGTTCAATGAGCAGTTCTTC. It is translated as CASSPNPTSGPFNEQFF.

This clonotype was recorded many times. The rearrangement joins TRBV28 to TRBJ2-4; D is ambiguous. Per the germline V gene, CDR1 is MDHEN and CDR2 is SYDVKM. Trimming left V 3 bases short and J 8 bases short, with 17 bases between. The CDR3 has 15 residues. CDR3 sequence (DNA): TGTGCCAGCAGTTTGGGTGGTTCCCAAAGGGACATTCAGTACTTC. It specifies CASSLGGSQRDIQYF.

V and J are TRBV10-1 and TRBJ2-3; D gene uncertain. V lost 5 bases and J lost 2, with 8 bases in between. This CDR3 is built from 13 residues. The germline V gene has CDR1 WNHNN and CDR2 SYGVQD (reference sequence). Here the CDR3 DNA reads TGCGCCAGCAGTCTACTATCCACAGATACGCAGTATTTT. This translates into CASSLLSTDTQYF.

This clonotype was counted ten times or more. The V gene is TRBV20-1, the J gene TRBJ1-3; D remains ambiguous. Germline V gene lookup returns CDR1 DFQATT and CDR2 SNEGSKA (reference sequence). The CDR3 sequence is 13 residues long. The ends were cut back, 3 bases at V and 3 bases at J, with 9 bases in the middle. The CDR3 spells CSAREAGGNTIYF. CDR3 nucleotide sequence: TGCAGTGCTAGGGAAGCAGGTGGAAACACCATATATTTT.

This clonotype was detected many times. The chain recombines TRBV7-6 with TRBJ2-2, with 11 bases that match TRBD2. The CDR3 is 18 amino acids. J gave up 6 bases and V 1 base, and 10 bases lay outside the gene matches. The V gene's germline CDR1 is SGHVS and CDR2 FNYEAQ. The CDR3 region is CASSLVVVAGGPPGELFF. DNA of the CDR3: TGTGCCAGCAGCTTAGTTGTGGTAGCGGGAGGGCCCCCCGGGGAGCTGTTTTTT.

The CDR3 DNA reads as TGCAGCGTGCTGGGACATGGTGGAGATACGCAGTATTTT. This encodes CSVLGHGGDTQYF. This chain uses TRBV29-1 with TRBJ2-3; a weak D match, TRBD1 (6 bases). The germline V gene has CDR1 SQVTM and CDR2 ANQGSEA. Deletions cut 6 bases from V and 5 bases from J, with 15 bases between. The CDR3 loop spans 13 amino acids.

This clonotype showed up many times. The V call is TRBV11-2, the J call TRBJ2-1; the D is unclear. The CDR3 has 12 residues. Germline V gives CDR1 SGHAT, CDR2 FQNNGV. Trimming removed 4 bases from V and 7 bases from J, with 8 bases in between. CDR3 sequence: CASSSRFNEQFF. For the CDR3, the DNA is TGTGCCAGCAGCTCGCGTTTTAATGAGCAGTTCTTC.

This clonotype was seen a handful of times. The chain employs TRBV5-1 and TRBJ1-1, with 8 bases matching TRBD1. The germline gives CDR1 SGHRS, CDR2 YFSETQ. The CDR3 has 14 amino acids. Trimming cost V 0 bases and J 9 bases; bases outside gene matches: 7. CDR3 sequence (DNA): TGCGCCAGCAGCTTGGTCGACAGGGGCCGAAAAGCTTTCTTT. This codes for CASSLVDRGRKAFF. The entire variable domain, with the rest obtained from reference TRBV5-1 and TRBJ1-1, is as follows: KAGVTQTPRYLIKTRGQQVTLSCSPISGHRSVSWYQQTPGQGLQFLFEYFSETQRNKGNFPGRFSGRQFSNSRSEMNVSTLELGDSALYLCASSLVDRGRKAFFGQGTRLTVV.

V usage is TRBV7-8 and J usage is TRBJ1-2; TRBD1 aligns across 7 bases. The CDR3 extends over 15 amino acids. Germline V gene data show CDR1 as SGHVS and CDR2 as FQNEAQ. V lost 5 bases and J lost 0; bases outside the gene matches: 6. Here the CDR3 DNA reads TGTGCCAGCAGCCCCGGACAGGCGGCTAACTATGGCTACACCTTC. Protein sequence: CASSPGQAANYGYTF.

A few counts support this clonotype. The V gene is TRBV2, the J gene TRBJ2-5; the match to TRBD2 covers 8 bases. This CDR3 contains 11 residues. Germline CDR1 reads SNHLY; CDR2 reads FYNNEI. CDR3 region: CASGIQETQYF. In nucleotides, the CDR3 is TGTGCTAGCGGGATTCAAGAGACCCAGTACTTC.

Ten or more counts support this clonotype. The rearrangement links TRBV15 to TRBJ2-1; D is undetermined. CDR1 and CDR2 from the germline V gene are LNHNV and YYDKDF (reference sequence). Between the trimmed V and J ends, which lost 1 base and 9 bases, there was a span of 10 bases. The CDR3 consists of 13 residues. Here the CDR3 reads CATSRAPHTEQFF. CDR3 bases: TGTGCCACCAGCAGAGCGCCCCACACTGAGCAGTTCTTC.

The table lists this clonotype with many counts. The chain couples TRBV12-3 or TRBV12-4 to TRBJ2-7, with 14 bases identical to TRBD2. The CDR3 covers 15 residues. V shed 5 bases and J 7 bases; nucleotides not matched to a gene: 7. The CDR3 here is CASSRLAGGPGEQYF. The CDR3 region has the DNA TGTGCCAGCAGTAGACTAGCGGGAGGGCCTGGGGAGCAGTACTTC.

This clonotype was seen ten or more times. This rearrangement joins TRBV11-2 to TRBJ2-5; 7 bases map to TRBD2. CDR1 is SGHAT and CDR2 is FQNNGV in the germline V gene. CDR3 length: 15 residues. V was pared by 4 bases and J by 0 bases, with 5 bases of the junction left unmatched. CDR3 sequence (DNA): TGTGCCAGCAGCTCACTAGCGTACTACCAAGAGACCCAGTACTTC. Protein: CASSSLAYYQETQYF.

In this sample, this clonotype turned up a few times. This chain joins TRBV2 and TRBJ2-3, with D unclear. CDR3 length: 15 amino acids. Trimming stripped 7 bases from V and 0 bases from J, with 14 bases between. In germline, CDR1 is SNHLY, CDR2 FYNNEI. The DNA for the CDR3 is TGTGCCAGCAAGGCAACTACTTCTAGCACAGATACGCAGTATTTT. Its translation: CASKATTSSTDTQYF.